The following is a T cell receptor (beta chain) sequence with its context. Its target is not known. Germline V gives CDR1 ENHRY, CDR2 SYGVKD. CDR3 size: 16 residues. Trimming took 8 bases from V and 1 from J; bases not matched to a gene: 10. The data belong to a study of shared clonotypes between healthy human individuals. Authors' processing steps: ImmunoSEQ output held junction-only sequences without quality scores, so filtering differed. Measured with immunoSEQ multiplex PCR; TCRdb has only the in-frame clones, and not every one. V and J calls and clone size are given by that table; D and trimming were obtained from the DNA. The data contain a few hundred thousand clones, roughly 84% of them singletons. CD8 memory was a combination that joined CD45RO+ cells with CCR7-negative CD45RA+ TemRA cells. Study results and limitations: The represented genetic and exposure-history diversity was limited by the small number of donors.

The sequence derives from a man between 18 and 35 years old in good health. Material: memory CD8+ T cells sorted from blood. Subset indicated: CD45RO+ cells pooled with CCR7-negative TemRA cells. This sequence joins TRBV10-3 and TRBJ2-1; 8 bases align to TRBD2. This CDR3 reads CAIGLAILGSYNEQFF. In nucleotides, the CDR3 is TGTGCCATCGGACTAGCTATTCTCGGGTCCTACAATGAGCAGTTCTTC.